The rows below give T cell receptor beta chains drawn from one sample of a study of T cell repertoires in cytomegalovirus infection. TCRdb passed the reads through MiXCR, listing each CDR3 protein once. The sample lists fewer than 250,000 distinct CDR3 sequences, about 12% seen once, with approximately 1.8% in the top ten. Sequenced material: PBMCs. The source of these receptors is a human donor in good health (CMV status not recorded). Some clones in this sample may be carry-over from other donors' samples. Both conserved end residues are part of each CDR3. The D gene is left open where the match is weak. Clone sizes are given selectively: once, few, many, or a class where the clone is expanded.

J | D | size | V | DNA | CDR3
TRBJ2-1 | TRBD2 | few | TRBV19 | TGTGCCAGTACCCCGACTAGCGCGAAGGGGAATGAGCAGTTCTTC | CASTPTSAKGNEQFF
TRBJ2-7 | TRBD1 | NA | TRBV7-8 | TGTGCCAGCAGCAACCCACAGGGGGTCTCCTACGAGCAGTACTTC | CASSNPQGVSYEQYF
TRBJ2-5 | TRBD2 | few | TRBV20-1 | TGCAGTGCTAGAGGTATCTTCCCGGGACTAATATCGGAGACCCAGTACTTC | CSARGIFPGLISETQYF
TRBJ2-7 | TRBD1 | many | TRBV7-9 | TGTGCCAGCAGCCGATGGCCCGGGACAGAGACTTACGAGCAGTACTTC | CASSRWPGTETYEQYF
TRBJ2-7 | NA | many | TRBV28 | TGTGCCAGCATGGGTCCCTCCTACGAGCAGTACTTC | CASMGPSYEQYF
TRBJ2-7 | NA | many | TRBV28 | TGTGCCAGCACTTTACTCGGGACTTACGAGCAGTACTTC | CASTLLGTYEQYF
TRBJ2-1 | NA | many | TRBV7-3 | TGTGCCAGCAGCTTAGTGGGGAATGAGCAGTTCTTC | CASSLVGNEQFF
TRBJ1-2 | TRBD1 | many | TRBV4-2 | TGTGCCAGCAGCCAACGGGACAGCACTAACTATGGCTACACCTTC | CASSQRDSTNYGYTF
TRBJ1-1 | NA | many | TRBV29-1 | TGCAGCTCCTGGACAGCTAACACTGAAGCTTTCTTT | CSSWTANTEAFF
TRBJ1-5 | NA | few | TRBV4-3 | TGCGCCAGCAGCCAGGGGACTTACCCCAATCAGCCCCAGCATTTT | CASSQGTYPNQPQHF
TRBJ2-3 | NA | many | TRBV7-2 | TGTGCCAGCAGCCCCAGGGGGGGACTATCCACAGATACGCAGTATTTT | CASSPRGGLSTDTQYF
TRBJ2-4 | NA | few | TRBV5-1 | TGCGCCAGCAGCACGGGACCAGGAGGTGACATTCAGTACTTC | CASSTGPGGDIQYF
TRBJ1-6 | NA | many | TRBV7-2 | TGTGCCAGCAGCTTAGTGCCCGAGGGGTCACCCCTCCACTTT | CASSLVPEGSPLHF
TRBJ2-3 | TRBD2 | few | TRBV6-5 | TGTGCCAGCAGTTCCGACCTAGCGGGAGGGCGGGATACGCAGTATTTT | CASSSDLAGGRDTQYF
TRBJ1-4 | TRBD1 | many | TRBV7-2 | TGTGCCAGCAGCTTAGGGGACAGGGGAGGAAAAACTAATGAAAAACTGTTTTTT | CASSLGDRGGKTNEKLFF
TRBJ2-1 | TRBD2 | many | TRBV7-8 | TGTGCCAGCAGCTTCCTCGCTACTAGCGGGGGATACAATGAGCAGTTCTTC | CASSFLATSGGYNEQFF
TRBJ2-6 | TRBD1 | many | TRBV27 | TGTGCCAGCAGTCCCAGGGGGTCTACCAACGTCCTGACTTTC | CASSPRGSTNVLTF
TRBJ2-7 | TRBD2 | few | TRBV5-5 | TGTGCCAGCAGGGTGGGACTAGCGGTAACCTCCTACGAGCAGTACTTC | CASRVGLAVTSYEQYF
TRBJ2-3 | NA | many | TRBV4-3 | TGCGCCAGCAGCCAAGATATCACTAAAGATACGCAGTATTTT | CASSQDITKDTQYF
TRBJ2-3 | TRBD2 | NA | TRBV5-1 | TGCGCCAGCAGCTTGGGCCTAGCGGGAGAGGGGGATACGCAGTATTTT | CASSLGLAGEGDTQYF
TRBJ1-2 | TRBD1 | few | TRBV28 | TGTGCCAGCAGTTTATTGGGACCGCCGGAGGGGGCTGGCTACACCTTC | CASSLLGPPEGAGYTF
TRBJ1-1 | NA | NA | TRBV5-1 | TGCGCCAGCAGCTTGGAGGGGATAGATGAAGCTTTCTTT | CASSLEGIDEAFF
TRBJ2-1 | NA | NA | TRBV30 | TGTGCCTGGAGCCGGGGGAGCTCCTACAATGAGCAGTTCTTC | CAWSRGSSYNEQFF
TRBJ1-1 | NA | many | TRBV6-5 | TGTGCCAGCAGTTACCCCGGGAAGAACACTGAAGCTTTCTTT | CASSYPGKNTEAFF
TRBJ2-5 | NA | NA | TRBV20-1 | TGCAGTGCCCAGGAACCAACAGGGGCGGGGGAGACCCAGTACTTC | CSAQEPTGAGETQYF
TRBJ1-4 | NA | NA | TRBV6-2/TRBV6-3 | TGTGCCAGCCACGACGGTGCAACTAATGAAAAACTGTTTTTT | CASHDGATNEKLFF
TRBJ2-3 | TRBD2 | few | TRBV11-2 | TGTGCCAGCAGCTCTACGGGACTAGCGGGGGCAGGGGAGTATTTT | CASSSTGLAGAGEYF
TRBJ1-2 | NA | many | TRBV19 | TGTGCCAGTAGTTCCCCGGGACACAGGGACTATGGCTACACCTTC | CASSSPGHRDYGYTF
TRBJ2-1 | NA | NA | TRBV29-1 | TGCAGCGTTGACAGGTCCTCTGACAATGAGCAGTTCTTC | CSVDRSSDNEQFF
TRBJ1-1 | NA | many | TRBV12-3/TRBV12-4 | TGTGCCAGCAGCCTACAGGGAGTCTCTGAAGCTTTCTTT | CASSLQGVSEAFF
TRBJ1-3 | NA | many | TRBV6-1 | TGTGCCAGCAGTTCCGGATTCAAGGGGAGCCACTCTGGAAACACCATATATTTT | CASSSGFKGSHSGNTIYF
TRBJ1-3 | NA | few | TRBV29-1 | TGCAGCGCAAGTGGGGTGGCCCGGGGCACCATATATTTT | CSASGVARGTIYF
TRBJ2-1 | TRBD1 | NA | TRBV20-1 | TGCAGTGCAAGACAGGGGATCGCCTACAATGAGCAGTTCTTC | CSARQGIAYNEQFF
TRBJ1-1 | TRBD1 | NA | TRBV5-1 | TGCGCCAGCAGCCTGGACAGGTCGAACACTGAAGCTTTCTTT | CASSLDRSNTEAFF
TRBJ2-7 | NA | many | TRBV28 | TGTGCCAGCACCCTAGGATCAGGGGAGCAGTACTTC | CASTLGSGEQYF
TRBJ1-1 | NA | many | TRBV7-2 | TGTGCCAGCAGCCCTAGTCGCCTGAACACTGAAGCTTTCTTT | CASSPSRLNTEAFF
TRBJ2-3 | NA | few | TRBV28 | TGTGCCAGCAGTTACGCAGCAGATACGCAGTATTTT | CASSYAADTQYF
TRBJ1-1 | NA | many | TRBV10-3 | TGTGCCATCAGTGACGAGAAGATCTTTGAAGCTTTCTTT | CAISDEKIFEAFF
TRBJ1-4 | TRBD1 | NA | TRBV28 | TGTGCCAGCAGTTACAGGGGTCGTAATGAAAAACTGTTTTTT | CASSYRGRNEKLFF
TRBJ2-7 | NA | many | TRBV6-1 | TGTGCCAGCAGTGAATGGGGGACAGAGCAGTACTTC | CASSEWGTEQYF
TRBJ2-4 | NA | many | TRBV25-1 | TGTGCCAGCAGTGACAGAGGTGTGGACATTCAGTACTTC | CASSDRGVDIQYF
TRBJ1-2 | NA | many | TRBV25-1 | TGTGCCAGCAGTGAACGGGGGTTGGACTATGGCTACACCTTC | CASSERGLDYGYTF
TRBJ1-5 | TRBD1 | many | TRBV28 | TGTGCCAGCAGTTTTGACAGGGAGCGGCCCCAGCATTTT | CASSFDRERPQHF
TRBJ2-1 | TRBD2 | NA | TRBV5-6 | TGTGCCAGCAGCTTGGGTCTAGCGGGAGTTTGGGAGCAGTTCTTC | CASSLGLAGVWEQFF
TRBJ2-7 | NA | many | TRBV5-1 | TGCGCCAGCAGCTTGTCACCGGGGACGCTCTACGAGCAGTACTTC | CASSLSPGTLYEQYF
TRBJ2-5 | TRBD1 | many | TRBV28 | TGTGCCAGCCTAAGTCCCGGGACAGGGGGCGGAGAGACCCAGTACTTC | CASLSPGTGGGETQYF
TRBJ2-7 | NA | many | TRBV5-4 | TGTGCCAGCAGCTCTACTGGGGACGGCTTCTACGAGCAGTACTTC | CASSSTGDGFYEQYF
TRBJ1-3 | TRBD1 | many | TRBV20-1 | TGCAGTGCTCTCGGACAGGGGAGCTCTGGAAACACCATATATTTT | CSALGQGSSGNTIYF
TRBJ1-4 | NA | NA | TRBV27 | TGTGCCAGCAGTCGGGAGGCCTTCGGAGAAAAACTGTTTTTT | CASSREAFGEKLFF
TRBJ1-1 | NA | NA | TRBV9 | TGTGCCAGCAGCCCTAGAGGAAAAGACACTGAAGCTTTCTTT | CASSPRGKDTEAFF
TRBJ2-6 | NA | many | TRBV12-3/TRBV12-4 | TGTGCCAGCAGCCTCTGGCGCTCTGGGGCCAACGTCCTGACTTTC | CASSLWRSGANVLTF
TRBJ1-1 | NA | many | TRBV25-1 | TGTGCCAGCCGACAGAACACTGAAGCTTTCTTT | CASRQNTEAFF
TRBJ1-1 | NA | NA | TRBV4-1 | TGCGCCAGCAGCCAAGGGGCTTTTGGGACTGAAGCTTTCTTT | CASSQGAFGTEAFF
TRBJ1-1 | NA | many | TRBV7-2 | TGTGCCAGCAGCTTAGAACCTTACATGAACACTGAAGCTTTCTTT | CASSLEPYMNTEAFF
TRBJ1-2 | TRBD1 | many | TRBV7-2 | TGTGCCAGCAGCTTAGAGGGACAGGGAGGGGATGGCTACACCTTC | CASSLEGQGGDGYTF
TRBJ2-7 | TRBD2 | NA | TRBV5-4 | TGTGCCAGCAGCTTTGGGACTAGCGGGGGAGAGAAGCAGTACTTC | CASSFGTSGGEKQYF